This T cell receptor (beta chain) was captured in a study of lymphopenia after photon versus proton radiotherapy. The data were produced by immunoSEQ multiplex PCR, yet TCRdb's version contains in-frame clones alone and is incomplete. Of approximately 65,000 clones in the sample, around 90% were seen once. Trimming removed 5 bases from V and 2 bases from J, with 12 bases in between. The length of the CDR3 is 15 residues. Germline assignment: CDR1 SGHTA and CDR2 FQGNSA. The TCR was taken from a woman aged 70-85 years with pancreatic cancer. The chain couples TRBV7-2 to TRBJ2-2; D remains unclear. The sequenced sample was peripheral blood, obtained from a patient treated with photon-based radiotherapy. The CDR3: CASSPGDTNTGELFF. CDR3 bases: TGTGCCAGCAGCCCCGGCGACACCAACACCGGGGAGCTGTTTTTT.